This is a list of T cell receptor beta chains from one sample in a study of cytomegalovirus exposure and HLA in healthy donors. The method was immunoSEQ multiplex PCR; TCRdb's version includes in-frame clones alone and lacks a portion of them. The sample has roughly 240,000 clones, roughly 73% seen once. Input material: PBMCs. The receptor source for this set is a boy younger than 18 in good health and CMV-seronegative. Each CDR3 is given with its conserved first and last residue. Fields, in order: J gene, V gene, clone size, D gene, CDR3 protein, CDR3 DNA. A D gene is named only where the DNA matches it firmly. Clone size appears in some rows only: once, few, many, or a class for an expanded clone.

TRBJ1-1	TRBV18	few	.	CASSPQAQEAFF	TGTGCCAGCTCACCGCAGGCGCAGGAAGCTTTCTTT
TRBJ2-1	TRBV19	few	TRBD1	CASRRDRTLPEQFF	TGTGCCAGTAGGAGGGACAGGACCCTTCCTGAGCAGTTCTTC
TRBJ2-2	TRBV27	.	.	CASSLLGRGRNTGELFF	TGTGCCAGCAGTTTATTGGGCCGAGGGAGGAACACCGGGGAGCTGTTTTTT
TRBJ2-3	TRBV11-2	.	.	CASRRDSPAQYF	TGTGCCAGCAGACGGGACTCCCCTGCGCAGTATTTT
TRBJ2-7	TRBV23-1	.	.	CASSQYKPGHYYEQYF	TGCGCCAGCAGTCAATATAAACCGGGACATTACTACGAGCAGTACTTC
TRBJ1-3	TRBV28	.	TRBD1	CASRPRGDSGNTIYF	TGTGCCAGCAGGCCCAGGGGGGACTCTGGAAACACCATATATTTT
TRBJ1-2	TRBV7-9	few	.	CASSFGVSNYGYTF	TGTGCCAGCAGCTTCGGTGTTTCTAACTATGGCTACACCTTC
TRBJ2-3	TRBV6-5	.	.	CASSYHEAATDTQYF	TGTGCCAGCAGTTACCACGAGGCCGCCACAGATACGCAGTATTTT
TRBJ1-6	TRBV6-5	.	TRBD1	CASSYSAQGTSPLHF	TGTGCCAGCAGTTACTCCGCACAGGGGACTTCACCCCTCCACTTT
TRBJ2-1	TRBV15	.	TRBD2	CATSLRTSVNNEQFF	TGTGCCACCAGCCTACGGACTAGCGTAAACAATGAGCAGTTCTTC
TRBJ2-3	TRBV2	.	TRBD2	CASSVPGLAASSSTDTQYF	TGTGCCAGCAGTGTACCGGGACTAGCGGCCTCTTCTAGCACAGATACGCAGTATTTT
TRBJ2-6	TRBV27	few	TRBD1	CASSYRGPSGANVLTF	TGTGCCAGCAGTTACAGGGGACCCTCTGGGGCCAACGTCCTGACTTTC
TRBJ1-2	TRBV29-1	.	.	CSAGAGGALYGYTF	TGCAGCGCCGGAGCCGGAGGGGCCCTTTATGGCTACACCTTC
TRBJ2-7	TRBV29-1	few	.	CSVRKDSYEQYF	TGCAGCGTCCGCAAAGACAGTTACGAGCAGTACTTC
TRBJ2-1	TRBV2	.	.	CASSEWGRRSYNEQFF	TGTGCCAGCAGTGAATGGGGGCGCCGGTCCTACAATGAGCAGTTCTTC
TRBJ1-1	TRBV29-1	.	.	CSVEGLMNTEAFF	TGCAGCGTTGAGGGACTCATGAACACTGAAGCTTTCTTT
TRBJ1-5	TRBV5-1	.	TRBD1	CASSLTGNQPQHF	TGCGCCAGCAGCCTGACAGGGAATCAGCCCCAGCATTTT
TRBJ2-1	TRBV9	once	.	CASSRIWTTDNEQFF	TGTGCCAGCAGCCGTATTTGGACTACTGACAATGAGCAGTTCTTC
TRBJ2-4	TRBV4-1	.	.	CASSQDQTRLAKNIQYF	TGCGCCAGCAGCCAAGACCAGACTAGGCTAGCCAAAAACATTCAGTACTTC
TRBJ1-1	TRBV27	.	.	CASTPNSGTEAFF	TGTGCCAGCACCCCGAATAGCGGCACTGAAGCTTTCTTT
TRBJ2-2	TRBV6-6	.	.	CASSYPVGELFF	TGTGCCAGCAGTTACCCTGTCGGGGAGCTGTTTTTT
TRBJ2-3	TRBV7-9	.	TRBD1	CASRSRDRNRTDTQYF	TGTGCCAGCAGGTCACGGGACAGAAATCGCACAGATACGCAGTATTTT
TRBJ1-5	TRBV30	.	.	CAWSTPGQPQHF	TGTGCCTGGAGTACCCCCGGTCAGCCCCAGCATTTT
TRBJ2-5	TRBV5-4	.	TRBD2	CASSLDMREVGEQYF	TGTGCCAGCAGCTTGGATATGCGGGAGGTGGGGGAGCAGTACTTC
TRBJ2-1	TRBV10-3	.	TRBD1	CAISPTGGSYNEQFF	TGTGCCATCAGCCCAACAGGGGGCTCCTACAATGAGCAGTTCTTC
TRBJ1-4	TRBV5-4	.	TRBD1	CASSLAGTEGEKLFF	TGTGCCAGCAGCTTGGCCGGGACAGAAGGAGAAAAACTGTTTTTT
TRBJ1-2	TRBV29-1	.	.	CSVDGTPVLGGYTF	TGCAGCGTTGACGGGACTCCGGTCTTAGGTGGCTACACCTTC
TRBJ1-2	TRBV6-1	.	TRBD1	CASSLTGGDDGYTF	TGTGCCAGCAGTTTGACAGGGGGAGACGATGGCTACACCTTC
TRBJ1-5	TRBV30	.	TRBD1	CAWSVPRPTGGNQPQHF	TGTGCCTGGAGTGTACCCCGGCCGACAGGGGGGAATCAGCCCCAGCATTTT
TRBJ1-3	TRBV5-1	.	.	CASSRTRGTGNTIYF	TGCGCCAGCAGTCGAACCAGGGGAACTGGAAACACCATATATTTT
TRBJ1-2	TRBV6-5	.	.	CASSRLSTLGYGYTF	TGTGCCAGCAGTCGCCTATCGACTCTGGGCTATGGCTACACCTTC
TRBJ2-5	TRBV18	.	TRBD2	CASSPVGRETQYF	TGTGCCAGCTCACCAGTCGGGAGGGAGACCCAGTACTTC
TRBJ1-4	TRBV19	few	.	CASSARDIIAEKLFF	TGTGCCAGTAGTGCCAGGGACATTATCGCCGAAAAACTGTTTTTT
TRBJ1-1	TRBV5-6	.	.	CASSSVLQGFSEAFF	TGTGCCAGCAGCTCGGTACTCCAGGGTTTCTCTGAAGCTTTCTTT
TRBJ1-2	TRBV5-6	.	.	CASSSQGFKWEFNYGYTF	TGTGCCAGCAGCTCTCAGGGGTTTAAGTGGGAGTTCAACTATGGCTACACCTTC
TRBJ2-1	TRBV11-3	.	.	CASSLVPALGNEQFF	TGTGCCAGCAGCTTAGTCCCGGCCCTCGGGAATGAGCAGTTCTTC
TRBJ2-1	TRBV5-1	.	.	CASSLVAGGTYNEQFF	TGCGCCAGCAGCTTGGTGGCAGGGGGGACTTACAATGAGCAGTTCTTC
TRBJ2-3	TRBV29-1	.	TRBD2	CSVILAGADTQYF	TGCAGCGTTATCCTAGCGGGGGCAGATACGCAGTATTTT
TRBJ1-1	TRBV10-3	.	.	CAISEYFGIRDKGSTEAFF	TGTGCCATCAGTGAGTACTTTGGGATCCGGGACAAGGGTTCAACTGAAGCTTTCTTT
TRBJ2-7	TRBV2	.	TRBD2	CASFPRGRDEQYF	TGTGCCAGCTTCCCCCGTGGGAGGGACGAGCAGTACTTC
TRBJ2-7	TRBV30	.	.	CAWGGGREQYF	TGTGCCTGGGGAGGGGGCCGGGAGCAGTACTTC
TRBJ2-2	TRBV6-1	.	.	CASSRTPGELFF	TGTGCCAGCAGTCGTACACCCGGGGAGCTGTTTTTT
TRBJ2-3	TRBV27	.	.	CASSLTSDTQYF	TGTGCCAGCAGTTTAACATCAGATACGCAGTATTTT
TRBJ2-3	TRBV7-9	.	TRBD1	CASSFQTGAPDTQYF	TGTGCCAGCAGCTTCCAAACAGGGGCCCCAGATACGCAGTATTTT
TRBJ2-7	TRBV13	.	.	CASSPGTTTYEQYF	TGTGCCAGCAGCCCAGGGACAACTACCTACGAGCAGTACTTC
TRBJ2-3	TRBV2	.	.	CATPGQGTDTQYF	TGTGCCACCCCGGGTCAGGGGACAGATACGCAGTATTTT
TRBJ2-2	TRBV9	.	TRBD2	CASSVDASGANTGELFF	TGTGCCAGCAGCGTAGATGCTAGCGGCGCGAACACCGGGGAGCTGTTTTTT
TRBJ1-2	TRBV27	.	.	CASSPRGRSGYTF	TGTGCCAGCAGCCCTAGAGGCAGAAGTGGCTACACCTTC
TRBJ1-5	TRBV5-1	.	.	CASSLAGGQPQHF	TGCGCCAGCAGCTTGGCCGGGGGTCAGCCCCAGCATTTT
TRBJ2-3	TRBV30	.	TRBD2	CAWSFSGVSDTQYF	TGTGCCTGGAGTTTTAGCGGGGTTTCAGATACGCAGTATTTT
TRBJ2-7	TRBV28	.	TRBD1	CASSPPDRVAYEQYF	TGTGCCAGCAGTCCCCCGGACAGGGTGGCCTACGAGCAGTACTTC
TRBJ1-1	TRBV11-3	.	.	CASSSWTRGNTEAFF	TGTGCCAGCAGCTCCTGGACCAGGGGGAACACTGAAGCTTTCTTT
TRBJ1-1	TRBV2	.	.	CASSRTGSMNTEAFF	TGTGCCAGCAGTAGAACAGGGTCTATGAACACTGAAGCTTTCTTT
TRBJ1-2	TRBV15	.	.	CATSREVQAALGYTF	TGTGCCACCAGCAGAGAAGTACAGGCCGCTCTGGGCTACACCTTC
TRBJ2-2	TRBV29-1	.	TRBD1	CSAQGQPNTGELFF	TGCAGCGCACAGGGACAGCCGAACACCGGGGAGCTGTTTTTT
TRBJ2-3	TRBV2	few	TRBD2	CASRRTPSGIADTQYF	TGTGCCAGTCGCCGCACTCCTAGCGGGATTGCAGATACGCAGTATTTT
TRBJ2-7	TRBV6-5	.	.	CASRAKAQGHEQYF	TGTGCCAGCAGGGCGAAAGCCCAGGGCCACGAGCAGTACTTC
TRBJ2-1	TRBV5-4	.	.	CASSPLAYNEQFF	TGTGCCAGCAGCCCCCTAGCGTACAATGAGCAGTTCTTC
TRBJ1-5	TRBV11-2	few	.	CASSLGTGGGNQPQHF	TGTGCCAGCAGCTTAGGGACGGGAGGCGGCAATCAGCCCCAGCATTTT